The 2 T cell receptor beta chains presented below share a single source sample, sequenced in a study of shared clonotypes between healthy human individuals. TCRdb's table, derived via immunoSEQ multiplex PCR, lists solely in-frame clones and lacks some. This table has 2 million to 2.5 million clones, more than 85% appearing once. The specimen was naive CD4+ T cells from PBMCs. Described subset: CD45RA+ positively selected. Source of these receptors: a man between 18 and 29 years old in good health. Some clones in this sample may be carry-over from other donors' samples.

This chain joins TRBV6-5 and TRBJ1-2, with D possibly being TRBD1 (6 bases). In germline, CDR1 is MNHEY, CDR2 SVGAGI. V gave up 3 bases and J gave up 12 bases, with 14 bases separating them. CDR3 size: 12 residues. CDR3: CASSYMGGADTF. The DNA of the CDR3 is TGTGCCAGCAGTTATATGGGGGGCGCAGACACCTTC.

A single count supports this clone. V usage is TRBV10-3 and J usage is TRBJ2-1, with TRBD2 matching over 15 bases. The CDR3 has 14 amino acids. The V segment lost 10 bases and the J segment 10 bases; nucleotides outside the gene matches: 8. Germline loops: CDR1 ENHRY, CDR2 SYGVKD. The CDR3 DNA is TGTGCCACGGCAGGACTAGCGGGAGGGGAGGAGCAGTTCTTC. It encodes CATAGLAGGEEQFF.